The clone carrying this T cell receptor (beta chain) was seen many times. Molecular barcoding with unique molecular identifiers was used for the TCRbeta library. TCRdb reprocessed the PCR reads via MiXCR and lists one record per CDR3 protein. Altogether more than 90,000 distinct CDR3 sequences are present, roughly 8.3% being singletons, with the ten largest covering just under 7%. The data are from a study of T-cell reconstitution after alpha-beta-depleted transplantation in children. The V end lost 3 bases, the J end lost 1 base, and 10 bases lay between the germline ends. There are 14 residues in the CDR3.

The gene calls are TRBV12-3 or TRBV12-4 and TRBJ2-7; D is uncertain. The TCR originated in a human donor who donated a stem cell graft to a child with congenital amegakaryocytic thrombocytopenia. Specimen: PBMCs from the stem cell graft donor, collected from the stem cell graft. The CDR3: CASSLSVPSYEQYF. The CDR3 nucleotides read TGTGCCAGCAGTTTGTCGGTCCCTTCCTACGAGCAGTACTTC.